This T cell receptor (beta chain) comes out of a study of T-cell memory formation after mild COVID-19. This clonotype was counted a few times. Using its own MiXCR run on the 5' RACE reads, TCRdb lists one record per CDR3 protein. Of approximately 99,000 distinct CDR3 sequences listed, around 17% were seen once; the top ten hold about 6%. CDR1 is SGHDT and CDR2 is YYEEEE in the germline V gene. The CDR3 loop spans 15 amino acids. V was pared by 0 bases and J by 2 bases, with 8 bases between. The TCR was taken from a man between 18 and 35 years old who had mild COVID-19 (a few samples of this study predate the infection). Cell type and time point are not known. Sequencing was carried out using PBMCs or a T cell subset sorted from them (not recorded which). The chain employs TRBV5-6 and TRBJ2-2; no reliable D call. The CDR3 bases are TGTGCCAGCAGCTTGGATAGAAGAAACACCGGGGAGCTGTTTTTT. This sequence encodes CASSLDRRNTGELFF.